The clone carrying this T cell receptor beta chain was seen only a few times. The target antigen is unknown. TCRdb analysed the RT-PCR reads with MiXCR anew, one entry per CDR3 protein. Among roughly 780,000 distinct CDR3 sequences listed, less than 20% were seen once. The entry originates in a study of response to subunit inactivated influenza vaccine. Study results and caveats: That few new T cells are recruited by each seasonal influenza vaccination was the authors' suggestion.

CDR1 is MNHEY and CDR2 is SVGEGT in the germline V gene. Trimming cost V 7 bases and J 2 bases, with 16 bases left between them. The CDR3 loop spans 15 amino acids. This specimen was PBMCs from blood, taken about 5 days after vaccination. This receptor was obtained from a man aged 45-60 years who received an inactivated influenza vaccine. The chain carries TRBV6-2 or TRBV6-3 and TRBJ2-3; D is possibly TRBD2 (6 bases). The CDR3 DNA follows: TGTGCCAGCAATAACGGGGGACGATTCACAGATACGCAGTATTTT. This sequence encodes CASNNGGRFTDTQYF.